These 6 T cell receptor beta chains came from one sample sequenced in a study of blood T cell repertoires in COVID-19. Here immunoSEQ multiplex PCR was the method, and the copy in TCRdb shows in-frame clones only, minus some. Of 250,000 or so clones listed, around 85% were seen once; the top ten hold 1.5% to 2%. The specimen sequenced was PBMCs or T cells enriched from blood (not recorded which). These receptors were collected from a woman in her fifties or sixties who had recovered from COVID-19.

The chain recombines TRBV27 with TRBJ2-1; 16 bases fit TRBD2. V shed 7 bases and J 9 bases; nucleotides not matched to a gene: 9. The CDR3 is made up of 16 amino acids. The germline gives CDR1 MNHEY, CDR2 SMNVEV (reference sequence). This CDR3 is CASNQPGTSGRGEQFF. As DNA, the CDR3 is TGTGCCAGCAACCAACCCGGGACTAGCGGGAGGGGTGAGCAGTTCTTC.

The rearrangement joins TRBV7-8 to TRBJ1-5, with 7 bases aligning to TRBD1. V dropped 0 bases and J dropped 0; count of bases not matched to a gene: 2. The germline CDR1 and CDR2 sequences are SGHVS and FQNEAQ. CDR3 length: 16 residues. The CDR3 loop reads CASSLAGTVSNQPQHF. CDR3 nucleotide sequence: TGTGCCAGCAGCTTAGCCGGGACAGTTAGCAATCAGCCCCAGCATTTT.

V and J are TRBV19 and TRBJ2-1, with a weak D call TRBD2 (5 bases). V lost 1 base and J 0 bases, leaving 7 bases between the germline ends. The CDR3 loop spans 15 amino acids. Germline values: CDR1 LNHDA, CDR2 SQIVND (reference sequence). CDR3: CASSIATSSYNEQFF. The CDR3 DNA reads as TGTGCCAGTAGTATAGCAACTAGCTCCTACAATGAGCAGTTCTTC.

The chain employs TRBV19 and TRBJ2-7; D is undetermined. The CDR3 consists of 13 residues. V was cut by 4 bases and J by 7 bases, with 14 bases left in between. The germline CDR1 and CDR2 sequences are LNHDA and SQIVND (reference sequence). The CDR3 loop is CASSRSDFWEQYF. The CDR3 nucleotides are TGTGCCAGTAGTAGGTCAGACTTTTGGGAGCAGTACTTC.

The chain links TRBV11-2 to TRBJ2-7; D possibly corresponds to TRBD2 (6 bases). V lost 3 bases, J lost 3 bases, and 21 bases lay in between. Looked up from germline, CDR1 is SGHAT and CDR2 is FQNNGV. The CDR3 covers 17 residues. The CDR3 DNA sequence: TGTGCCAGCAGCTTCGGATCTACATGGGGGGAAAACTACGAGCAGTACTTC. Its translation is CASSFGSTWGENYEQYF.

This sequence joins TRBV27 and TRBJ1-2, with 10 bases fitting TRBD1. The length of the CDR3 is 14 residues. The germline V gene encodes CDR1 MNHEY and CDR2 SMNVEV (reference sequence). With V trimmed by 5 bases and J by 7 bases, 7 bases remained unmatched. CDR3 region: CASSPRQGAGGYTF. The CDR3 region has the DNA TGTGCCAGCAGTCCAAGACAGGGGGCAGGTGGCTACACCTTC.